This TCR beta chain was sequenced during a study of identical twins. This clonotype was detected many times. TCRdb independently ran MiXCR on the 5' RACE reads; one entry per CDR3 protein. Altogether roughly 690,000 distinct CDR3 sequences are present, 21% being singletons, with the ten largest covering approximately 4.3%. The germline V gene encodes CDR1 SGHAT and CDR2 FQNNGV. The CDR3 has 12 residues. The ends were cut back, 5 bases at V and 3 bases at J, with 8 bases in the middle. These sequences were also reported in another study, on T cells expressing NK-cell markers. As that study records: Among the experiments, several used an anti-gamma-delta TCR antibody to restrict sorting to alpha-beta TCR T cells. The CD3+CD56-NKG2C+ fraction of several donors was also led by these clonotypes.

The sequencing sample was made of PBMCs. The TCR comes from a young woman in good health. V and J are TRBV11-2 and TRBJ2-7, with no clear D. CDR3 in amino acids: CASSGTIYEQYF. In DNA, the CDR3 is TGTGCCAGCAGCGGTACGATCTACGAGCAGTACTTC.